This passage covers 5 T cell receptor beta chains from one sample sequenced in a study of T cell changes during pregnancy in multiple sclerosis. Profiling relied on immunoSEQ multiplex PCR, and the TCRdb table lists in-frame clones only, not all of them. Here the sample spans some 100,000 clones, 91% being singletons. The sample here was peripheral blood, taken in the second trimester of pregnancy. The receptors stem from a female donor with multiple sclerosis, enrolled in a pregnancy study.

V is TRBV6-1 and J is TRBJ1-5, with 8 bases identical to TRBD1. Germline CDR1 and CDR2: MNHNS and SASEGT. J lost 4 bases, V lost 3 bases, and 17 bases had no gene match. There are 19 residues in the CDR3. The CDR3 DNA reads TGTGCCAGCAGTGACCCCAGGACAGGGAGGGTTTTATGGAATCAGCCCCAGCATTTT. Translation gives CASSDPRTGRVLWNQPQHF.

The chain recombines TRBV5-1 with TRBJ1-1; D is undetermined. The CDR3 is 13 amino acids. V lost 0 bases and J lost 7, with 10 bases in between. Germline V gene lookup returns CDR1 SGHRS and CDR2 YFSETQ. The CDR3 loop reads CASSLGGTYEAFF. For the CDR3, the DNA is TGCGCCAGCAGCTTGGGAGGAACCTATGAAGCTTTCTTT.

CDR3 bases: TGTGCCAGCAGTTTCCAAAAAGCCGAGACCCAGTACTTC. It codes for CASSFQKAETQYF. The rearrangement links TRBV27 to TRBJ2-5; D is undetermined. CDR3 length: 13 amino acids. V was trimmed by 3 bases and J by 5 bases, leaving 10 bases between them. The V gene's germline CDR1 is MNHEY and CDR2 SMNVEV (reference sequence).

The J gene is TRBJ2-3, the V gene TRBV4-2, with D tentatively TRBD2 (5 bases). This CDR3 comprises 16 residues. V shed 4 bases and J shed 2 bases, with 16 bases lying between them. Germline-derived CDR1 and CDR2 are LGHNA and YNFKEQ. CDR3 protein: CASSRTTDGDTDTQYF. The CDR3 DNA is TGTGCCAGCAGCCGGACGACTGACGGGGACACAGATACGCAGTATTTT.

The chain carries TRBV5-6 and TRBJ1-1; no reliable D call. Germline lookup yields CDR1 SGHDT and CDR2 YYEEEE. Between the trimmed V and J ends, which lost 6 bases and 1 base, there was a span of 25 bases. The CDR3 is 18 amino acids. CDR3 nucleotide sequence: TGTGCCAGCACCTCGGCACGCCTATGGAGCCTTTGGAACACTGAAGCTTTCTTT. Translated, it gives CASTSARLWSLWNTEAFF. Based on the CDR3 plus reference TRBV5-6 and TRBJ1-1, the full variable domain is DAGVTQSPTHLIKTRGQQVTLRCSPKSGHDTVSWYQQALGQGPQFIFQYYEEEERQRGNFPDRFSGHQFPNYSSELNVNALLLGDSALYLCASTSARLWSLWNTEAFFGQGTRLTVV.